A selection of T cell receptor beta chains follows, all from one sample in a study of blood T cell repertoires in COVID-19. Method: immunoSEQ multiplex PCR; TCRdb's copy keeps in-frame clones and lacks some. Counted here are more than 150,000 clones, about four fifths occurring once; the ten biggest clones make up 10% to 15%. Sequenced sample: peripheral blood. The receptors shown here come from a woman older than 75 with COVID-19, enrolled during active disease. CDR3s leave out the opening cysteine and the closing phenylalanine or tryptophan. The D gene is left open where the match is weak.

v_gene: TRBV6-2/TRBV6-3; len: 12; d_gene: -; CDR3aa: ASSYSTGFTEAF
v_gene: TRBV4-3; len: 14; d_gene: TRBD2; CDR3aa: ASSQDLRGGKNIQY
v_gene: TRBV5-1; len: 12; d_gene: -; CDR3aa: ASSFTAAGNTIY
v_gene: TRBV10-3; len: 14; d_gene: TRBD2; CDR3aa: AIREGTSGIDGELF
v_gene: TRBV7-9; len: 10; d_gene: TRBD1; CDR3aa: ASSAAGGEQY
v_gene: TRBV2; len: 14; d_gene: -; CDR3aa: ASSDHPRDFFYEQY
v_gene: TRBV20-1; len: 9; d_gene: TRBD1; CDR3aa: SAGTVTEAF
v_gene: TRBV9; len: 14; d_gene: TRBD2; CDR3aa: ASSPRGDANTGELF
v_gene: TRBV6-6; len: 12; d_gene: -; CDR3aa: ASSKTREARGYT
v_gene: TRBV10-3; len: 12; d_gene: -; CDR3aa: AIRNRDTGHEQY
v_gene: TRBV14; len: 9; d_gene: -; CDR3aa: ASGPSYEQY
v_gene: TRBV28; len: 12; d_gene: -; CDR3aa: ASSYPGGNTEAF
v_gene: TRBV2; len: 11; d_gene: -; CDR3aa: ASKVGAIAEAF
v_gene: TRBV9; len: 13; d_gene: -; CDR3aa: ASSVGLGSVETQY
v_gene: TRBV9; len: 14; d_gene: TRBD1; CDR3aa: ASSVEQGTMNYGYT
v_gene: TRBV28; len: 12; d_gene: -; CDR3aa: ASSRQVSTDTQY
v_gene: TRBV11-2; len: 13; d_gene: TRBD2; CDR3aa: ASSLGRGGLETQY
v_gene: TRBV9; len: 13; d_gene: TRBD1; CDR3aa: ASSFRDSQTYEQY
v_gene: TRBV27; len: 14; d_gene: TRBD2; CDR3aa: ASSPSGRANTGELF
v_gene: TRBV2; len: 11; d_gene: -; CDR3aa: ATTMAPGYEQY
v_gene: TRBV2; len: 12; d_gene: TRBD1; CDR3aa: ASSATGVNTEAF
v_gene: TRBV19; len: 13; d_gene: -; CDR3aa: ASSAPPEGNYGYT
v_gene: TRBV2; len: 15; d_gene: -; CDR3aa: ASRGPGVAKREGEAF